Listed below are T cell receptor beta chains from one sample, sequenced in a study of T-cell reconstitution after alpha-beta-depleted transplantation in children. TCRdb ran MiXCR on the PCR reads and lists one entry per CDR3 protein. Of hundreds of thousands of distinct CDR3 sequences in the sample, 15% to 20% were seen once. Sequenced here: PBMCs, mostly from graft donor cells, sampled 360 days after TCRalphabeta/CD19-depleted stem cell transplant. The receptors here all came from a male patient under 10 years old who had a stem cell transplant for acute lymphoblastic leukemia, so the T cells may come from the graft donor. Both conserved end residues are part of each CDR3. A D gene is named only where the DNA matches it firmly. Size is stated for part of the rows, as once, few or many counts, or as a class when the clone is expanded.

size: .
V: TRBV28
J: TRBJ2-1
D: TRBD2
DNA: TGTGCCAGCAGTTTCGAGGCGGGAGCGAACCCTCAGGAGCAGTTCTTC
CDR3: CASSFEAGANPQEQFF

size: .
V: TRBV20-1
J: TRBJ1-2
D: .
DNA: TGCAGTGCTAGGGAAACAGGGTGGGACTATGGCTACACCTTC
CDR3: CSARETGWDYGYTF

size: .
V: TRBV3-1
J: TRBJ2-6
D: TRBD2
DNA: TGTGCCACCAGCCAGGCGACCGGGACTAGCGGCTCTGGGGCCAACGTCCTGACTTTC
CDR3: CATSQATGTSGSGANVLTF

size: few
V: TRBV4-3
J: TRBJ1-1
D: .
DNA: TGCGCCAGCAGCCAAGAACCTAGGGTCCCGAGCACTGAAGCTTTCTTT
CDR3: CASSQEPRVPSTEAFF

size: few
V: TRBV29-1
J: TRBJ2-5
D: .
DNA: TGCAGCGGTTCACGAGGAAGGGAGACCCAGTACTTC
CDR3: CSGSRGRETQYF

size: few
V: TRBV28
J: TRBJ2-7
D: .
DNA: TGTGCCAGCAGCCCCTCACGGGTCTACGAGCAGTACTTC
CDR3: CASSPSRVYEQYF

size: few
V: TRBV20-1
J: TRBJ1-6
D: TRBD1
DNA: TGCAGTGCTAGGGTGGGGGGGGGACAGGCCAATTCACCCCTCCACTTT
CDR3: CSARVGGGQANSPLHF

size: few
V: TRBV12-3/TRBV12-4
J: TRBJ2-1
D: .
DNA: TGTGCCAGCAGTCCCGACCACATCTCCTACAATGAGCAGTTCTTC
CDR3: CASSPDHISYNEQFF

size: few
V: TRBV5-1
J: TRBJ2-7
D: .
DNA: TGCGCCAGCAGCGATCCAGGTTTGGGGACTTACGAGCAGTACTTC
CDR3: CASSDPGLGTYEQYF

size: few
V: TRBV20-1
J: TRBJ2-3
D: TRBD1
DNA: TGCAGCGGGACAGGCGTTTCCACAGATACGCAGTATTTT
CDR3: CSGTGVSTDTQYF

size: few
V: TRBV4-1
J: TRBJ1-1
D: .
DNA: TGCGCCAGCAGCCAAGATGTATACGCCACTGAAGCTTTCTTT
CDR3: CASSQDVYATEAFF

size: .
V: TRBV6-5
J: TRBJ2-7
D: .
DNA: TGTGCCAGCAGTTACTCGACAGGTGAATTCTCCTACGAGCAGTACTTC
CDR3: CASSYSTGEFSYEQYF

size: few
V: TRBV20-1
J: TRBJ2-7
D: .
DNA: TGCAGTGCTCCCCTCGGGGTCGAGCAGTACTTC
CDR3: CSAPLGVEQYF

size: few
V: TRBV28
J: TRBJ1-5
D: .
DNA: TGTGCCAGTCGGGTGGGAGGCCTCCGTACCGATCAGCCCCAGCATTTT
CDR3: CASRVGGLRTDQPQHF

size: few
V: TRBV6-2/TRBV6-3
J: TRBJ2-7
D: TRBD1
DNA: TGTGCCATCCGTACATGGACAGGGGGCAACGAGCAGTACTTC
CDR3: CAIRTWTGGNEQYF

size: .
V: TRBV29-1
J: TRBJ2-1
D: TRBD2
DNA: TGCAGCGTCGGACTAGCGGGAGTCTACAATGAGCAGTTCTTC
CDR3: CSVGLAGVYNEQFF

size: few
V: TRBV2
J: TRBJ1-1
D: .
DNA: TGTGCCAGCAGTGAAGCTGGGGGGCCAGGGACTGAAGCTTTCTTT
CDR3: CASSEAGGPGTEAFF

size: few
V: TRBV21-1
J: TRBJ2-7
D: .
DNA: TGTGCCAGCAGCCCCGTGTACGGCCCTTCCTACGAGCAGTACTTC
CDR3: CASSPVYGPSYEQYF

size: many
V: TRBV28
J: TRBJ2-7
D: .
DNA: TGTGCCAGCAGTTTACCCCTGGACGGCACCTACGAGCAGTACTTC
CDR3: CASSLPLDGTYEQYF

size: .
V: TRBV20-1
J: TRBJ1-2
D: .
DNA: TGCAGTGCTACCTTTGGAACACTTAACTATGGCTACACCTTC
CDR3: CSATFGTLNYGYTF

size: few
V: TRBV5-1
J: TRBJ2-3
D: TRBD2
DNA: TGCGCCAGCAGCCCCCCCGGACTAGCGGGATTGGCAGATACGCAGTATTTT
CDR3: CASSPPGLAGLADTQYF

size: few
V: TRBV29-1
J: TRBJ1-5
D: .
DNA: TGCAGCGCGGGCATGGAGAGCCAGCCCCAGCATTTT
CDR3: CSAGMESQPQHF

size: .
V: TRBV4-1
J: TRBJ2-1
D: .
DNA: TGCGCCAGCAGCCCCCACAATAACAATGAGCAGTTCTTC
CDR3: CASSPHNNNEQFF

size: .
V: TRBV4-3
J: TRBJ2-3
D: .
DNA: TGCGCCAGCAGCCAAGCCAGGGTAGGAACAGATACGCAGTATTTT
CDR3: CASSQARVGTDTQYF

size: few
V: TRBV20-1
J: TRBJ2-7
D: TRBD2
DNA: TGCAGTGCTAGAGAAAGGACTAGCGGTCTCTACGAGCAGTACTTC
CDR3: CSARERTSGLYEQYF

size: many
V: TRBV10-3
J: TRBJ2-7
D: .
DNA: TGTGCCATCAGTGAGTCAGGGGTCTACGAGCAGTACTTC
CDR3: CAISESGVYEQYF

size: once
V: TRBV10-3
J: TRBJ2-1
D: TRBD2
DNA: TGTGCCATCGGTACTAGCGGCCCCTACAATGAGCAGTTCTTC
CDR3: CAIGTSGPYNEQFF

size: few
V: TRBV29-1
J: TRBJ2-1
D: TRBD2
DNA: TGCAGCGTTGAGGGGTCCGTTGGGGCGGGAGTTTCTGGTGAGCAGTTCTTC
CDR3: CSVEGSVGAGVSGEQFF

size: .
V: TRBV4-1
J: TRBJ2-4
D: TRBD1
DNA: TGCGCCAGCAGCCAAGAAGACAGGGGGGTTCCCAAAAACATTCAGTACTTC
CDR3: CASSQEDRGVPKNIQYF

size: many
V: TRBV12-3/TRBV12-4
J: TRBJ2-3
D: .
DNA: TGTGCCAGCAGTTGGGAGGTGAAGGCGGGGGATACGCAGTATTTT
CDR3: CASSWEVKAGDTQYF

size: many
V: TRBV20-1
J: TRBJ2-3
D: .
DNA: TGCAGTGCTAGAGATAGAACAGGGTCAGATACGCAGTATTTT
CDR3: CSARDRTGSDTQYF

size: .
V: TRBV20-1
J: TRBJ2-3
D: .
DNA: TGCAGTGCTAGATCCCCAACCCCAGATACGCAGTATTTT
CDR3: CSARSPTPDTQYF

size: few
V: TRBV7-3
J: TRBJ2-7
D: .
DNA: TGTGCCAGCAGTCGCCGGGGGACGGTATCCTACGAGCAGTACTTC
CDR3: CASSRRGTVSYEQYF

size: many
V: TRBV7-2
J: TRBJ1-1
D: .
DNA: TGTGCCAGCAGCTGGGGACACTACACTGAAGCTTTCTTT
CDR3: CASSWGHYTEAFF

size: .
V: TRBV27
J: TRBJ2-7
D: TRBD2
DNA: TGTGCCAGCAGTTTATCAAGCGGGAGTTCGTACCCCCTCTACGAGCAGTACTTC
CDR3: CASSLSSGSSYPLYEQYF

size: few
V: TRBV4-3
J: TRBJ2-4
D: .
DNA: TGCGCCAGCAGCCTATATACCGGGACACAAGGTTTAGCCAAAAACATTCAGTACTTC
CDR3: CASSLYTGTQGLAKNIQYF

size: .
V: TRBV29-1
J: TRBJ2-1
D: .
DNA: TGCAGCGTGGGTGGACTACTGACCACCTACAATGAGCAGTTCTTC
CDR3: CSVGGLLTTYNEQFF

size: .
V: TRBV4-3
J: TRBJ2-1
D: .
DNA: TGCGCCAGCAGCCAAGACTACGGCCCTGGGGCCAATGAGCAGTTCTTC
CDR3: CASSQDYGPGANEQFF

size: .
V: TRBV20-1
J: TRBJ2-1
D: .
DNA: TGCTGTGCTAGAGATTTGCCCAGACAAGTCTCCTACAATGAGCAGTTCTTC
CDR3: CCARDLPRQVSYNEQFF

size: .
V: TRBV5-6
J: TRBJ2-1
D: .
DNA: TGTGCCAGCAGCCCCTTAGAGGGCTCCCAGTTCTTC
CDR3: CASSPLEGSQFF

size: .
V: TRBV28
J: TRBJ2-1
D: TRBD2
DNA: TGTGCCAGCACAGACGGGAGGGGGTACAATGAGCAGTTCTTC
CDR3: CASTDGRGYNEQFF

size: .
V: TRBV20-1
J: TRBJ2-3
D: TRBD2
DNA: TGCAGTGCTAGAGATCGACTAGCGGGCTTCACAGATACGCAGTATTTT
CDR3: CSARDRLAGFTDTQYF

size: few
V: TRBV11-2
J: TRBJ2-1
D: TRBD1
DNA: TGTGCCAGCAGCTTAAATCTTCTGGACAGGGGTCCGGCGAGCTACAATGAGCAGTTCTTC
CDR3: CASSLNLLDRGPASYNEQFF

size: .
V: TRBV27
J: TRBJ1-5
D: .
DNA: TGTGCCAGCAGTTGGGGGGGGAGCAATCAGCCCCAGCATTTT
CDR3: CASSWGGSNQPQHF

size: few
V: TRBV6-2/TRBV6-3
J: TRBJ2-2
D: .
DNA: TGTGCCAGCAGAAGGGTAGAACGGGAGGAGCTGTTTTTT
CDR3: CASRRVEREELFF

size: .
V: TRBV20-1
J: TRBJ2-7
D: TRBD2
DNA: TGCAGTGCTAGAGGGCCGGGACTAGCGGGAGGTTCCTACGAGCAGTACTTC
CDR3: CSARGPGLAGGSYEQYF

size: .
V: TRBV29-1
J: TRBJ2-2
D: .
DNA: TGCAGCGTTGAAAGGCAGGGGCGGACCGGGGAGCTGTTTTTT
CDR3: CSVERQGRTGELFF

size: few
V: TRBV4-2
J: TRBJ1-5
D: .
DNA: TGTGCCAGCAGCCAAGAACTAGTGGCGGGGGCCGATCAGCCCCAGCATTTT
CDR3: CASSQELVAGADQPQHF

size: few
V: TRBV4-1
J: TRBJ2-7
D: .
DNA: TGCGCCAGCAGCCAAGAAGGAGCTCTTGCGAGCTCCTACGAGCAGTACTTC
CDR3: CASSQEGALASSYEQYF